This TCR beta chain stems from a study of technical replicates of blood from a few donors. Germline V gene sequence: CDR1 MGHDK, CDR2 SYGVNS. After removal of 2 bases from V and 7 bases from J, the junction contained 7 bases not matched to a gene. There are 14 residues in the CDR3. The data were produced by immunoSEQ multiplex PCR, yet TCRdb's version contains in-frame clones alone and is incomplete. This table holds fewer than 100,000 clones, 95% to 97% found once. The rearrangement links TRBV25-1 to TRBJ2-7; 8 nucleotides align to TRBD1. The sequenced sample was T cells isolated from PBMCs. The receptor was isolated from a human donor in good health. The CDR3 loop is CASSEGQGAREQYF. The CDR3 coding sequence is TGTGCCAGCAGTGAAGGGCAGGGGGCGCGAGAGCAGTACTTC.